A selection of T cell receptor beta chains follows, all from one sample in a study of blood T cell repertoires in COVID-19. The assay was immunoSEQ multiplex PCR, and TCRdb's table has in-frame clones only and misses some. The repertoire holds 250,000 or so clones, with approximately 78% as singletons. Specimen: peripheral blood. The origin of the receptors is a woman aged 18 to 35 with acute or convalescent COVID-19. Each CDR3 is given with its conserved first and last residue. Fields, in order: D gene, CDR3 length, clone size, V gene, J gene, CDR3 DNA, CDR3 protein. The D gene is left open where the match is weak. Clone size is stated in some rows and not others, as once, few, many or a class when expanded.

TRBD2	16	NA	TRBV4-1	TRBJ2-1	TGCGCCAGCAGCCAAGAGGGGGCTAGCGGGACCAATGAGCAGTTCTTC	CASSQEGASGTNEQFF
TRBD2	15	NA	TRBV5-1	TRBJ2-1	TGCGCCAGCAGAGCCGGGACTAGCGGGGGCAATGAGCAGTTCTTC	CASRAGTSGGNEQFF
TRBD2	15	NA	TRBV9	TRBJ2-7	TGTGCCAGCAGCGTAGGCGGGAGGAGCTCCTACGAGCAGTACTTC	CASSVGGRSSYEQYF
TRBD1	14	NA	TRBV19	TRBJ1-5	TGTGCCAGTAGTTGGGACAGGGATGGTCAGCCCCAGCATTTT	CASSWDRDGQPQHF
NA	14	NA	TRBV11-2	TRBJ2-3	TGTGCCAGCAGCTTAGGTGCCAGAACAGATACGCAGTATTTT	CASSLGARTDTQYF
NA	18	NA	TRBV19	TRBJ2-2	TGTGCCAGTAGTATCCAGGAGGGAGGTATGGCGAACACCGGGGAGCTGTTTTTT	CASSIQEGGMANTGELFF
NA	13	NA	TRBV12-3/TRBV12-4	TRBJ2-1	TGTGCCAGCAGTCGAGCGGGTCTTGTGGAGCAGTTCTTC	CASSRAGLVEQFF
NA	14	NA	TRBV21-1	TRBJ1-6	TGTGCCAGCAGCGACTCCAAAACAGGGTCACCCCTCCACTTT	CASSDSKTGSPLHF
NA	16	NA	TRBV7-3	TRBJ1-2	TGTGCCAGCAGCCCGAGGTCGGCAGGGTGGGACTATGGCTACACCTTC	CASSPRSAGWDYGYTF
TRBD1	18	few	TRBV28	TRBJ2-7	TGTGCCAGCAGTTGGCCCCGGGACAGGGGGCCGTCGACGTACGAGCAGTACTTC	CASSWPRDRGPSTYEQYF
TRBD2	17	NA	TRBV7-6	TRBJ2-2	TGTGCCAGCAGCATACGACTAGCGGGAGCGGGGACCGGGGAGCTGTTTTTT	CASSIRLAGAGTGELFF
NA	14	NA	TRBV9	TRBJ1-6	TGTGCCAGCCAGGGTCAGCCCTATAATTCACCCCTCCACTTT	CASQGQPYNSPLHF
TRBD2	18	NA	TRBV7-2	TRBJ2-1	TGTGCCAGCAGCCCCCGTGGTAGCGGGAGGATCTCCTACAATGAGCAGTTCTTC	CASSPRGSGRISYNEQFF
NA	11	NA	TRBV6-2/TRBV6-3	TRBJ2-1	TGTGCCAGCAGTTATTTCGGGGTTCAGTTCTTC	CASSYFGVQFF
NA	19	NA	TRBV7-9	TRBJ2-2	TGTGCCAGCAGCTTTAGGTTAGGCAGGGGCTACGAACAAACCGGGGAGCTGTTTTTT	CASSFRLGRGYEQTGELFF
TRBD1	15	NA	TRBV7-8	TRBJ2-7	TGTGCCAGCAGCTTAGCACAGGGGATACTATACGAGCAGTACTTC	CASSLAQGILYEQYF
NA	13	NA	TRBV29-1	TRBJ2-7	TGCAGCGTTGAAACCCGGGAGAGGTACGAGCAGTACTTC	CSVETRERYEQYF
NA	16	NA	TRBV5-4	TRBJ2-3	TGTGCCAGCAGCTGGGGCAGTCAGGCCCCCGGAGATACGCAGTATTTT	CASSWGSQAPGDTQYF
NA	15	NA	TRBV27	TRBJ2-1	TGTGCCAGCAGTTTAGACGGGAGCTCCTACAATGAGCAGTTCTTC	CASSLDGSSYNEQFF
TRBD2	15	NA	TRBV6-5	TRBJ2-7	TGTGCCAGCAGTTACTTCGCGGGAGGGACCTACGAGCAGTACTTC	CASSYFAGGTYEQYF
TRBD2	17	NA	TRBV2	TRBJ2-1	TGTGCCAGCAGCCACTCTAGCGGGAGTATATCCTACAATGAGCAGTTCTTC	CASSHSSGSISYNEQFF
NA	13	NA	TRBV7-2	TRBJ1-2	TGTGCCAGCAGCTTAGACGGGAACTATGGCTACACCTTC	CASSLDGNYGYTF
NA	13	NA	TRBV5-1	TRBJ1-2	TGCGCCAGCAGCTTGTCAGGGGCGCAGGGCTACACCTTC	CASSLSGAQGYTF
NA	11	NA	TRBV2	TRBJ1-2	TGTGCCAGCACGGGAAACTATGGCTACACCTTC	CASTGNYGYTF
NA	15	NA	TRBV5-1	TRBJ2-3	TGCGCCAGCAGCTCTGGGCAGGGGCTGTCAGATACGCAGTATTTT	CASSSGQGLSDTQYF
TRBD2	16	NA	TRBV7-2	TRBJ2-5	TGTGCCAGCAGCCCCGGGGGGGGCGGGAGGGTGGTGACCCAGTACTTC	CASSPGGGGRVVTQYF
NA	15	NA	TRBV14	TRBJ1-2	TGTGCCAGCAGCCCCCAGGCGGGACTCCCGTGGGGCTACACCTTC	CASSPQAGLPWGYTF
TRBD1	15	NA	TRBV27	TRBJ1-6	TGTGCCAGCAGGGAAAGTACAGGGGCCTGGTCACCCCTCCACTTT	CASRESTGAWSPLHF
TRBD2	15	NA	TRBV7-3	TRBJ2-1	TGTGCCAGCAGCCTGACTAGCGGGAAGGAGAATGAGCAGTTCTTC	CASSLTSGKENEQFF
TRBD1	15	NA	TRBV19	TRBJ2-5	TGTGCCAGTAGTATAAGCCACAGGGGTCGGGAGACCCAGTACTTC	CASSISHRGRETQYF
TRBD2	16	NA	TRBV11-2	TRBJ2-7	TGTGCCAGCAGCTTCCGTCTAGCGGGAGTCTCCTACGAGCAGTACTTC	CASSFRLAGVSYEQYF
TRBD2	14	NA	TRBV2	TRBJ2-1	TGTGCCACCTCGGGACTAGCGTCCTACAATGAGCAGTTCTTC	CATSGLASYNEQFF
TRBD2	16	NA	TRBV10-3	TRBJ2-5	TGTGCCATCAGTGTTACTAGCGGGGGACTCCAAGAGACCCAGTACTTC	CAISVTSGGLQETQYF
NA	17	NA	TRBV10-1	TRBJ2-1	TGCGCCAGCAGTGAGGTCGGAGGGGGGGGCTCCTACAATGAGCAGTTCTTC	CASSEVGGGGSYNEQFF
TRBD2	13	many	TRBV14	TRBJ2-5	TGTGCCAGCAGCCGGAGCGGGAGCGGGACCCAGTACTTC	CASSRSGSGTQYF
TRBD2	17	NA	TRBV7-8	TRBJ2-7	TGTGCCAGCAGCTTTTTGAAGGTCGCGGGAGAAGGTGGCGAGCAGTACTTC	CASSFLKVAGEGGEQYF
TRBD1	14	once	TRBV5-6	TRBJ1-5	TGTGCCAGCAGCTTGACAGGGGGCAGTCAGCCCCAGCATTTT	CASSLTGGSQPQHF
TRBD1	16	few	TRBV19	TRBJ2-2	TGTGCCAGTAGTATCTGGGGGCAGGGGGCCCACGGGGAGCTGTTTTTT	CASSIWGQGAHGELFF
TRBD2	16	NA	TRBV2	TRBJ2-2	TGTGCCAGCAGAGCCTCTAGCGGAGCTAACACCGGGGAGCTGTTTTTT	CASRASSGANTGELFF
NA	13	NA	TRBV9	TRBJ2-5	TGTGCCAGCAGCCTGACTAGTCAAAAGACCCAGTACTTC	CASSLTSQKTQYF
NA	15	NA	TRBV9	TRBJ2-1	TGTGCCAGCAGCGTGGACGCGGGCCTATACAATGAGCAGTTCTTC	CASSVDAGLYNEQFF
TRBD2	14	NA	TRBV7-9	TRBJ2-3	TGTGCCAGCAGACCTAGCGGGAGTATTAATACGCAGTATTTT	CASRPSGSINTQYF
NA	16	NA	TRBV11-2	TRBJ2-7	TGTGCCAGCAGCCCCGGTTCTCTGGACACCACCTACGAGCAGTACTTC	CASSPGSLDTTYEQYF